The 4 T cell receptor beta chains presented below share a single source sample, sequenced in a study of T cell responses to AZD1222 COVID-19 vaccine. Libraries were prepared by immunoSEQ multiplex PCR; TCRdb keeps only in-frame clonotypes and omits some of them. The repertoire holds 110,000 or so clones, with 82% as singletons. The specimen was peripheral blood, collected on day 0 of AZD1222 vaccination. The receptor source for this set is an adult in good health.

Within the sample, this clone is medium-sized. The chain joins TRBV9 to TRBJ2-2, with D possibly being TRBD1 or TRBD2 (5 bases each). Germline values: CDR1 SGDLS, CDR2 YYNGEE. Trimming removed 3 bases from V and 3 bases from J, with 18 bases in between. The CDR3 consists of 17 residues. The CDR3 loop reads CASSDREGRVYTGELFF. CDR3 bases: TGTGCCAGCAGCGACAGAGAGGGCAGGGTATACACCGGGGAGCTGTTTTTT.

The genes are TRBV9 and TRBJ1-1, with D unclear. This CDR3 region has 13 residues. V lost 0 bases to trimming and J lost 2 bases, with 5 bases between them. Germline V gives CDR1 SGDLS, CDR2 YYNGEE. CDR3 in amino acids: CASSVGHNTEAFF. The CDR3 DNA is TGTGCCAGCAGCGTAGGGCACAACACTGAAGCTTTCTTT.

In its sample, this clone was seen a few times. CDR3 region: CASRDRVATNEKLFF. The CDR3 DNA reads TGTGCCAGCAGGGACAGGGTTGCAACTAATGAAAAACTGTTTTTT. The chain links TRBV16 to TRBJ1-4; 8 bases align to TRBD1. Looked up from germline, CDR1 is KGHSY and CDR2 is FQNENV. The CDR3 runs 15 residues. V was pared by 6 bases and J by 0 bases, with 3 bases of the junction left unmatched.

The chain uses TRBV6-5 and TRBJ1-2, with D possibly being TRBD1 (6 bases). There are 13 residues in the CDR3. Trimming pared 5 bases from V and 3 bases from J, leaving 10 bases between. Germline V gives CDR1 MNHEY, CDR2 SVGAGI. The CDR3 nucleotides are TGTGCCAGCAGTCATGGACAGTACTATGGCTACACCTTC. Encoded protein: CASSHGQYYGYTF.